Given below is one T cell receptor (beta chain) in context. Its antigen is not identified. The data stem from a study of cytomegalovirus exposure and HLA in healthy donors. Study-wide background: Researchers found that roughly 81% of some 400 genotyped donors fell within the Caucasian-associated ancestry cluster.

Use of 60 Vbeta and 13 Jbeta primers characterized the PCR. Produced via immunoSEQ multiplex PCR; TCRdb's table is partial and in-frame only. The table shows approximately 87,000 clones, with about 86% occurring only once. Overall study findings and caveats: TCR beta sequences reportedly predicted most subjects' HLA-A and HLA-B alleles accurately. Among TCR beta chains, those listed as cytomegalovirus-associated numbered around 160.

Germline CDR1 is SQVTM and CDR2 is ANQGSEA. V lost 3 bases to trimming and J lost 0 bases, with 5 bases between them. There are 13 residues in the CDR3. The sample was PBMCs. The rearrangement joins TRBV29-1 to TRBJ2-2; the D is unclear. This sequence originates from a woman between 65 and 79 years old in good health and CMV-seropositive. The CDR3 sequence is CSVDRSNTGELFF. The CDR3 region has the DNA TGCAGCGTTGACAGGTCGAACACCGGGGAGCTGTTTTTT.